This T cell receptor beta chain is drawn from a study of T cells after yellow fever vaccination. Notes on the study in general: Clones from primary vaccination mostly reappeared after the booster (around 97% CD4, 88% CD8).

A remark on this clonotype: Its target is unknown.

TCRdb passed the 5' RACE reads through MiXCR, listing each CDR3 protein once. The table has 110,000 to 150,000 distinct CDR3 sequences, about 6.2% seen once. The junction had 4 bases not matched to a gene; V was cut back by 5 bases and J by 1 base. The germline V gene encodes CDR1 SGHVS and CDR2 FQNEAQ. This CDR3 comprises 14 residues. The V gene is TRBV7-8, the J gene TRBJ2-5; 7 positions agree with TRBD1. The receptor was derived from a man aged 25 to 40 who received the YFV17D yellow fever vaccine. Here the sequenced sample was CD4+ T cells sorted from PBMCs, taken 10 days after the yellow fever booster vaccination. The CDR3 sequence: CASSGTGVQETQYF. The DNA of the CDR3 is TGTGCCAGCAGCGGAACAGGGGTCCAAGAGACCCAGTACTTC.